This entry is about one T cell receptor beta chain. CDR1 SGDLS and CDR2 YYNGEE come from the germline V gene. V dropped 0 bases and J dropped 8 bases, with 11 bases sitting between them. The CDR3 length is 13 residues. Those who participated ranged in age from roughly 18 to 89 years and resided in about 24 US areas. Grouping used clinical history reported by participants in a survey and questionnaire. The sample is drawn from a study of blood T cell repertoires in COVID-19. In the study overall: Samples came from the United States, Italy and Spain, spanning acute and convalescent COVID-19.

Generated by immunoSEQ multiplex PCR, the TCRdb table keeps only in-frame clones and is missing some. The sample has about 260,000 clones, 80% to 90% seen once. The source of this sequence is a man between 25 and 39 years old with acute COVID-19. The gene calls are TRBV9 and TRBJ1-1, with unresolved D. Sequenced material: PBMCs or T cells enriched from blood (not recorded which). The CDR3 nucleotides read TGTGCCAGCAGCGTAGGGGAGGGAATGGAAGCTTTCTTT. Translation gives CASSVGEGMEAFF.